This T cell receptor beta chain comes out of a study of cytomegalovirus exposure and HLA in healthy donors. Broader study findings: A further, later analysis showed that HLA-associated TCR beta chains (compared with equally common others) were more clonally expanded. CMV serostatus was the sole immune exposure data available.

Unmatched junction bases numbered 10, after V lost 7 bases and J lost 7 bases. Looked up from germline, CDR1 is LNHDA and CDR2 is SQIVND (reference sequence). CDR3 length: 13 residues. Each donor's status was that of a healthy bone marrow donor. As concerns this clone: The antigen is undetermined.

The study ran its PCR with 60 Vbeta and 13 Jbeta primers. Sequenced by immunoSEQ multiplex PCR; TCRdb stores in-frame clones only, minus some. The sample has roughly 23,000 clones, roughly 80% seen once; the top ten hold 7.4%. What was sequenced was PBMCs. This clonotype was sampled from a man aged 55 to 70 in good health and CMV-seronegative. V gene TRBV19 combines with J gene TRBJ2-7, with 7 positions matching TRBD1. The CDR3 bases are TGTGCCAGTAAGTCCTCGACAGGGCGTGAGCAGTACTTC. Residues: CASKSSTGREQYF.